Listed below are T cell receptor beta chains from one sample, sequenced in a study of blood T cell repertoires in COVID-19. Profiled with immunoSEQ multiplex PCR; TCRdb holds only in-frame clones, not every one. The table includes about 150,000 clones, around nine tenths detected once. The sequenced sample consisted of peripheral blood. All receptors derive from a human donor in a cohort sampled during active COVID-19. The CDR3 runs from the conserved cysteine through the conserved F or W. The D gene is left open where the match is weak. Not all rows give a size; the values are once, few, many and, for expanded clones, a class.

J gene: TRBJ2-7; D gene: .; clone size: .; V gene: TRBV7-6; CDR3 protein: CASSPQGSWEQYF; CDR3 DNA: TGTGCCAGCAGCCCCCAGGGGAGTTGGGAGCAGTACTTC
J gene: TRBJ1-1; D gene: .; clone size: .; V gene: TRBV25-1; CDR3 protein: CASSDRRQTNTEAFF; CDR3 DNA: TGTGCCAGCAGTGACAGGCGCCAAACAAACACTGAAGCTTTCTTT
J gene: TRBJ2-7; D gene: .; clone size: .; V gene: TRBV9; CDR3 protein: CASSPVSTPSYEQYF; CDR3 DNA: TGTGCCAGCAGTCCCGTGAGTACCCCCTCCTACGAGCAGTACTTC
J gene: TRBJ2-1; D gene: .; clone size: .; V gene: TRBV9; CDR3 protein: CASSVDPPGVDFNEQFF; CDR3 DNA: TGTGCCAGCAGCGTAGACCCCCCGGGGGTCGATTTCAATGAGCAGTTCTTC
J gene: TRBJ2-7; D gene: TRBD1; clone size: few; V gene: TRBV24-1; CDR3 protein: CATSGPTGYEQYF; CDR3 DNA: TGTGCCACCAGTGGCCCGACAGGGTACGAGCAGTACTTC
J gene: TRBJ1-1; D gene: TRBD1; clone size: .; V gene: TRBV25-1; CDR3 protein: CASSGGRQGDVLNTEAFF; CDR3 DNA: TGTGCCAGCAGTGGGGGGAGACAGGGGGATGTGTTGAACACTGAAGCTTTCTTT
J gene: TRBJ2-1; D gene: TRBD2; clone size: .; V gene: TRBV14; CDR3 protein: CASSQGLAGGPGIGNEQFF; CDR3 DNA: TGTGCCAGCAGCCAGGGACTAGCGGGAGGGCCGGGCATAGGCAATGAGCAGTTCTTC
J gene: TRBJ1-2; D gene: .; clone size: .; V gene: TRBV24-1; CDR3 protein: CATSAGNYGYTF; CDR3 DNA: TGTGCCACCAGTGCCGGGAACTATGGCTACACCTTC
J gene: TRBJ2-7; D gene: TRBD2; clone size: .; V gene: TRBV27; CDR3 protein: CASSSHRSGSTGEQYF; CDR3 DNA: TGTGCCAGCAGTTCCCACCGTAGCGGGAGTACGGGGGAGCAGTACTTC
J gene: TRBJ1-4; D gene: .; clone size: .; V gene: TRBV19; CDR3 protein: CASSIDLGRAVEKLFF; CDR3 DNA: TGTGCCAGTAGTATAGATCTGGGCAGGGCGGTTGAAAAACTGTTTTTT
J gene: TRBJ2-1; D gene: TRBD2; clone size: .; V gene: TRBV7-2; CDR3 protein: CASSPIAGGSYNEQFF; CDR3 DNA: TGTGCCAGCAGCCCAATAGCGGGGGGCTCCTACAATGAGCAGTTCTTC
J gene: TRBJ1-4; D gene: TRBD1; clone size: .; V gene: TRBV5-8; CDR3 protein: CASSRGQGAREKLFF; CDR3 DNA: TGTGCCAGCAGCCGTGGACAGGGGGCACGGGAAAAACTGTTTTTT
J gene: TRBJ1-4; D gene: .; clone size: .; V gene: TRBV11-2; CDR3 protein: CASSLETGEANEKLFF; CDR3 DNA: TGTGCCAGCAGCTTAGAGACGGGGGAAGCCAATGAAAAACTGTTTTTT
J gene: TRBJ2-2; D gene: .; clone size: .; V gene: TRBV7-2; CDR3 protein: CASRGSGDTGELFF; CDR3 DNA: TGTGCCAGCAGGGGGTCGGGGGACACCGGGGAGCTGTTTTTT
J gene: TRBJ2-1; D gene: TRBD1; clone size: .; V gene: TRBV19; CDR3 protein: CASSLQGQGNEQFF; CDR3 DNA: TGTGCCAGTAGTCTTCAAGGACAGGGCAATGAGCAGTTCTTC
J gene: TRBJ1-2; D gene: TRBD1; clone size: once; V gene: TRBV7-3; CDR3 protein: CASSYTGVRGYTF; CDR3 DNA: TGTGCCAGCAGCTATACAGGGGTTCGCGGCTACACCTTC
J gene: TRBJ2-7; D gene: TRBD2; clone size: .; V gene: TRBV30; CDR3 protein: CAWSVGLAPEQYF; CDR3 DNA: TGTGCCTGGAGTGTGGGACTAGCCCCCGAGCAGTACTTC
J gene: TRBJ1-1; D gene: TRBD1; clone size: .; V gene: TRBV9; CDR3 protein: CASSGRQGQGEAFF; CDR3 DNA: TGTGCCAGCAGCGGTCGACAGGGACAGGGAGAAGCTTTCTTT
J gene: TRBJ2-7; D gene: TRBD2; clone size: few; V gene: TRBV5-5; CDR3 protein: CASSLVLAGSYEQYF; CDR3 DNA: TGTGCCAGCAGCTTGGTCCTAGCGGGGTCCTACGAGCAGTACTTC
J gene: TRBJ2-5; D gene: TRBD2; clone size: .; V gene: TRBV5-4; CDR3 protein: CASRGLAEETQYF; CDR3 DNA: TGTGCCAGCAGAGGGCTAGCGGAAGAGACCCAGTACTTC
J gene: TRBJ2-7; D gene: TRBD2; clone size: .; V gene: TRBV4-1; CDR3 protein: CASSPTSGRMVFSYEQYF; CDR3 DNA: TGCGCCAGCAGCCCTACTAGCGGGAGAATGGTATTCTCCTACGAGCAGTACTTC
J gene: TRBJ2-1; D gene: .; clone size: once; V gene: TRBV19; CDR3 protein: CASKRQASYNEQFF; CDR3 DNA: TGTGCCAGTAAGCGACAGGCTTCCTACAATGAGCAGTTCTTC
J gene: TRBJ2-3; D gene: .; clone size: .; V gene: TRBV19; CDR3 protein: CASSRGFDTDTQYF; CDR3 DNA: TGTGCCAGTAGTCGGGGTTTCGACACAGATACGCAGTATTTT
J gene: TRBJ2-7; D gene: TRBD1; clone size: .; V gene: TRBV7-2; CDR3 protein: CASSSQGARGYEQYF; CDR3 DNA: TGTGCCAGCAGCTCCCAGGGGGCGCGTGGCTACGAGCAGTACTTC
J gene: TRBJ1-1; D gene: .; clone size: .; V gene: TRBV6-5; CDR3 protein: CASRIGPANTEAFF; CDR3 DNA: TGTGCCAGCAGGATTGGGCCGGCAAACACTGAAGCTTTCTTT
J gene: TRBJ1-1; D gene: .; clone size: few; V gene: TRBV5-1; CDR3 protein: CASSLDGRNTEAFF; CDR3 DNA: TGCGCCAGCAGCCTGGATGGCCGCAACACTGAAGCTTTCTTT